The 20 T cell receptor beta chains presented below share a single source sample, sequenced in a study of blood T cell repertoires in COVID-19. Clones were sequenced by immunoSEQ multiplex PCR, and TCRdb holds only the in-frame ones, with some missing. Here the sample spans under 120,000 clones, approximately 62% being singletons. The specimen was peripheral blood. Every receptor here comes from a man older than 75 with acute or convalescent COVID-19.

The V call is TRBV7-9, the J call TRBJ1-1, with D tentatively TRBD1 (5 bases). Trimming pared 4 bases from V and 3 bases from J, leaving 9 bases between. The CDR3 length is 13 residues. CDR1 SEHNR and CDR2 FQNEAQ come from the germline V gene (reference sequence). The chain's CDR3 is CASSYQGYTEAFF. CDR3 in DNA: TGTGCCAGCAGCTATCAGGGATACACTGAAGCTTTCTTT. Looking up the rest from reference TRBV7-9 and TRBJ1-1 gives the full variable domain: DTGVSQNPRHKITKRGQNVTFRCDPISEHNRLYWYRQTLGQGPEFLTYFQNEAQLEKSRLLSDRFSAERPKGSFSTLEIQRTEQGDSAMYLCASSYQGYTEAFFGQGTRLTVV.

This clone was observed a handful of times. The chain employs TRBV18 and TRBJ1-6, with 9 bases that match TRBD1. CDR1 and CDR2 (germline): KGHSH, LQKENI. There are 17 residues in the CDR3. The junction had 11 bases not matched to a gene; V was cut back by 2 bases and J by 9 bases. The CDR3 sequence: CASSPSDRGVSSSPLHF. The CDR3 nucleotides read TGTGCCAGCTCACCATCGGACAGGGGTGTTTCAAGTTCACCCCTCCACTTT.

J is TRBJ2-5 and V is TRBV7-2, with 8 bases that match TRBD1. The CDR3 consists of 13 residues. J gave up 6 bases and V 4 bases, and 4 bases lay outside the gene matches. Looked up from germline, CDR1 is SGHTA and CDR2 is FQGNSA. The CDR3 DNA reads as TGTGCCAGCAGCTCTGACAGGGGAAAGACCCAGTACTTC. Translated, it gives CASSSDRGKTQYF.

The chain employs TRBV9 and TRBJ2-2, with 11 bases that match TRBD2. Looked up from germline, CDR1 is SGDLS and CDR2 is YYNGEE. This CDR3 region has 16 residues. Trimming removed 1 base from V and 5 bases from J; junction bases left unmatched: 4. CDR3 protein: CASSVRASGRTGELFF. The CDR3 DNA sequence: TGTGCCAGCAGCGTAAGGGCTAGCGGGAGGACCGGGGAGCTGTTTTTT.

The chain recombines TRBV19 with TRBJ2-7; 7 nucleotides match TRBD2. There are 14 residues in the CDR3. J was trimmed by 4 bases and V by 5 bases; bases with no gene match: 8. Looked up from germline, CDR1 is LNHDA and CDR2 is SQIVND (reference sequence). In nucleotides, the CDR3 is TGTGCCAGTAGTGCTGGACTAGGACCTTACGAGCAGTACTTC. Its protein is CASSAGLGPYEQYF. Full variable domain (rest looked up from reference TRBV19 and TRBJ2-7): DGGITQSPKYLFRKEGQNVTLSCEQNLNHDAMYWYRQDPGQGLRLIYYSQIVNDFQKGDIAEGYSVSREKKESFPLTVTSAQKNPTAFYLCASSAGLGPYEQYFGPGTRLTVT.

The J gene is TRBJ2-5, the V gene TRBV18; TRBD1 aligns across 7 bases. Trimming cost V 4 bases and J 2 bases; bases outside gene matches: 1. The CDR3 sequence is 13 residues long. Germline V gene lookup returns CDR1 KGHSH and CDR2 LQKENI. Here the CDR3 DNA reads TGTGCCAGCTCACAGGGACAGCAAGAGACCCAGTACTTC. Amino acid sequence: CASSQGQQETQYF.

The V and J genes are TRBV29-1 and TRBJ2-3; a weak D match, TRBD2 (5 bases). With 8 bases removed from V and 2 bases from J, the gap between germline ends came to 17 bases. Germline lookup yields CDR1 SQVTM and CDR2 ANQGSEA. The CDR3 totals 14 residues. CDR3 amino acids: CSTKARGHTDTQYF. CDR3 bases: TGCAGCACAAAAGCCCGAGGGCACACAGATACGCAGTATTTT.

The V gene is TRBV6-4, the J gene TRBJ1-1, with 11 bases matching TRBD1. The CDR3 sequence is 14 residues long. CDR1 and CDR2 (germline): MRHNA, SNTAGT. Trimming at V came to 0 bases and at J to 10 bases, leaving 4 bases not matched to a gene. The CDR3 region has the DNA TGTGCCAGCAGTGACTCAGGGACAGGGGGAAGAGCTTTCTTT. It encodes CASSDSGTGGRAFF.

The V gene is TRBV5-1, the J gene TRBJ2-1, with a possible D match to TRBD2 (6 bases). With 2 bases removed from V and 4 bases from J, the gap between germline ends came to 13 bases. This CDR3 contains 15 residues. CDR1 is SGHRS and CDR2 is YFSETQ in the germline V gene. The CDR3 DNA reads as TGCGCCAGCAGCTTCAATTCCGGGAGTTACAATGAGCAGTTCTTC. It is translated as CASSFNSGSYNEQFF. Drawing the rest from reference TRBV5-1 and TRBJ2-1, the complete variable domain is KAGVTQTPRYLIKTRGQQVTLSCSPISGHRSVSWYQQTPGQGLQFLFEYFSETQRNKGNFPGRFSGRQFSNSRSEMNVSTLELGDSALYLCASSFNSGSYNEQFFGPGTRLTVL.

The V and J genes are TRBV5-6 and TRBJ2-1; 10 bases match TRBD2. The CDR3 spans 19 residues. The germline V gene has CDR1 SGHDT and CDR2 YYEEEE. The junction had 12 bases not matched to a gene; V was cut back by 0 bases and J by 3 bases. CDR3 in amino acids: CASSLVSGSGRAFYNEQFF. As DNA, the CDR3 is TGTGCCAGCAGCTTGGTATCCGGGAGCGGGAGGGCCTTCTACAATGAGCAGTTCTTC.

The chain has TRBV5-4 and TRBJ2-5; D is perhaps TRBD2 (6 bases). The ends were cut back, 4 bases at V and 7 bases at J, with 20 bases in the middle. Germline assignment: CDR1 SGHNT and CDR2 YYREEE (reference sequence). This CDR3 has 15 residues. CDR3 in DNA: TGTGCCAGCAGCGTGGGCCTCGACGACGGGGGGACCCAGTACTTC. Amino acids: CASSVGLDDGGTQYF. Full variable domain (missing parts from reference TRBV5-4 and TRBJ2-5): ETGVTQSPTHLIKTRGQQVTLRCSSQSGHNTVSWYQQALGQGPQFIFQYYREEENGRGNFPPRFSGLQFPNYSSELNVNALELDDSALYLCASSVGLDDGGTQYFGPGTRLLVL.

This clone was seen just once. V and J are TRBV2 and TRBJ2-1; TRBD1 matches 7 bases. Looked up from germline, CDR1 is SNHLY and CDR2 is FYNNEI. The CDR3 is 15 residues long. With V trimmed by 6 bases and J by 6 bases, 11 bases remained unmatched. The CDR3 sequence is CASSLLGQDFNEQFF. The DNA of the CDR3 is TGTGCCAGCAGCCTCCTTGGACAGGACTTCAATGAGCAGTTCTTC.

The chain has TRBV4-2 and TRBJ2-1, with D possibly being TRBD2 (7 bases). The CDR3 is 15 amino acids. Per germline, CDR1 LGHNA and CDR2 YNFKEQ. Trimming took off 8 bases at V and 0 bases at J, with 14 bases between the two ends. The CDR3 region is CASSVGGPSYNEQFF. As DNA, the CDR3 is TGTGCCAGCTCCGTGGGGGGGCCCTCCTACAATGAGCAGTTCTTC.

This clone appeared a single time. The V gene is TRBV24-1, the J gene TRBJ2-1; TRBD2 aligns across 8 bases. The CDR3 consists of 15 residues. Germline V CDR1 and CDR2: KGHDR, SFDVKD. V gave up 10 bases and J gave up 7 bases; unmatched junction bases: 14. CDR3 sequence: CATAGAGAVTNEQFF. The CDR3 DNA follows: TGTGCCACGGCTGGAGCGGGGGCGGTAACAAATGAGCAGTTCTTC.

This rearrangement joins TRBV28 to TRBJ2-1; 10 bases match TRBD1. The trim removed 6 bases at V and 4 bases at J, leaving 9 bases unmatched. The CDR3 is made up of 16 amino acids. Germline CDR1 MDHEN, CDR2 SYDVKM. CDR3 region: CASSRPGQGSYNEQFF. CDR3 coding DNA: TGTGCCAGCAGCCGCCCGGGACAGGGGTCTTACAATGAGCAGTTCTTC.

The rearrangement joins TRBV5-1 to TRBJ1-1; no clear D gene. In germline, CDR1 is SGHRS, CDR2 YFSETQ. CDR3 length: 13 amino acids. V was trimmed by 2 bases and J by 5 bases, leaving 10 bases between them. In DNA form, the CDR3 reads TGCGCCAGCAGCTTAGGCTCCGGGACTGAAGCTTTCTTT. This encodes CASSLGSGTEAFF.

The V call is TRBV19, the J call TRBJ2-1, with TRBD2 as a possible D gene (6 bases). This CDR3 contains 17 residues. The V and J ends lost 5 bases and 5 bases respectively, with 22 bases between them. Germline loops: CDR1 LNHDA, CDR2 SQIVND (reference sequence). CDR3 in DNA: TGTGCCAGTAGTCTAATCAAGACTAGTAGCCACCACAATGAGCAGTTCTTC. It codes for CASSLIKTSSHHNEQFF.

The chain joins TRBV15 to TRBJ1-3; D is perhaps TRBD1 (5 bases). Germline V gives CDR1 LNHNV, CDR2 YYDKDF (reference sequence). The CDR3 runs 16 residues. V was clipped by 0 bases and J by 0 bases, with 9 bases between them. Here the CDR3 DNA reads TGTGCCACCAGCAGAGATCAAGGGGCCTCTGGAAACACCATATATTTT. The encoded protein is CATSRDQGASGNTIYF.

The V gene is TRBV6-2 or TRBV6-3, the J gene TRBJ2-7, with TRBD2 identical over 13 bases. This CDR3 comprises 14 residues. The V gene end was trimmed by 5 bases and the J gene end by 6 bases; junction bases not matched to a gene: 4. Germline V gives CDR1 MNHEY, CDR2 SVGEGT. Written as DNA, the CDR3 is TGTGCCAGCAGTACCGGGACTAGCGGGGCCGAGCAGTACTTC. It is translated as CASSTGTSGAEQYF.

This chain links TRBV12-3 or TRBV12-4 with TRBJ1-2; no clear D gene. The CDR3 covers 12 residues. Trimming pared 1 base from V and 8 bases from J, leaving 8 bases between. CDR3 bases: TGTGCCAGCAGTTTAGGACAAGCAGGCTACACCTTC. Translation gives CASSLGQAGYTF.